Listed below are T cell receptor beta chains from one sample, sequenced in a study of blood T cell repertoires in COVID-19. The table came from immunoSEQ multiplex PCR; TCRdb's copy has only in-frame clones and leaves some out. Of around 300,000 clones in the sample, about nine tenths were seen once. What was sequenced was PBMCs or T cells enriched from blood (not recorded which). The receptor source for this set is a woman aged 40 to 55 who had recovered from COVID-19. Both conserved end residues are part of each CDR3. A D gene is named only where the DNA matches it firmly. The size entry is marked missing in some rows and otherwise reads once, few, many or a size class.

size	V	D	J	CDR3	DNA
NA	TRBV4-1	NA	TRBJ2-1	CASSQRDTYNEQFF	TGCGCCAGCAGCCAACGGGACACATACAATGAGCAGTTCTTC
NA	TRBV7-6	TRBD2	TRBJ2-5	CASSRGTSGLLGRETQYF	TGTGCCAGCAGCAGAGGGACTAGCGGGCTCCTGGGAAGAGAGACCCAGTACTTC
NA	TRBV4-3	NA	TRBJ2-2	CASSQDGYTGELFF	TGCGCCAGCAGCCAAGACGGTTATACCGGGGAGCTGTTTTTT
NA	TRBV7-3	TRBD2	TRBJ2-3	CASSSGLAGGVGTDTQYF	TGTGCCAGCAGCTCCGGACTAGCGGGGGGCGTGGGCACAGATACGCAGTATTTT
NA	TRBV3-1/TRBV3-2	TRBD2	TRBJ2-2	CASSQARELAGVGELFF	TGTGCCAGCAGCCAAGCTAGGGAACTAGCGGGAGTCGGGGAGCTGTTTTTT
NA	TRBV5-1	TRBD1	TRBJ1-2	CASSYNPGTENGYTF	TGCGCCAGCAGTTATAACCCCGGGACAGAAAATGGCTACACCTTC
few	TRBV3-1/TRBV3-2	NA	TRBJ1-1	CASSQDGFGTEAFF	TGTGCCAGCAGCCAAGACGGGTTCGGGACAGAAGCTTTCTTT
NA	TRBV12-3/TRBV12-4	TRBD1	TRBJ1-5	CASSLQGGQPQHF	TGTGCCAGCAGTTTACAGGGGGGTCAGCCCCAGCATTTT
NA	TRBV5-1	NA	TRBJ2-1	CASSLNRDFESGNEQFF	TGCGCCAGCAGCTTAAACCGGGACTTCGAATCTGGCAATGAGCAGTTCTTC
NA	TRBV2	TRBD2	TRBJ2-1	CASKILAGQYNEQFF	TGTGCCAGCAAGATACTAGCGGGGCAGTACAATGAGCAGTTCTTC
NA	TRBV18	NA	TRBJ1-2	CASSLRGNYGYTF	TGTGCCAGCTCACTAAGGGGAAACTATGGCTACACCTTC
once	TRBV3-1/TRBV3-2	TRBD1	TRBJ2-7	CASSRRDRGPYEQYF	TGTGCCAGCAGCCGCCGGGACAGGGGGCCCTACGAGCAGTACTTC
NA	TRBV6-5	TRBD2	TRBJ2-5	CASSYPGGETQYF	TGTGCCAGCAGTTACCCGGGGGGAGAGACCCAGTACTTC
NA	TRBV10-3	TRBD1	TRBJ1-2	CAIRGTDLGYTF	TGTGCCATCAGGGGGACAGATCTTGGCTACACCTTC
NA	TRBV2	NA	TRBJ1-2	CATKGQTNYGYTF	TGTGCCACCAAGGGACAAACCAACTATGGCTACACCTTC
NA	TRBV12-3/TRBV12-4	TRBD2	TRBJ2-1	CASSQGLADEQFF	TGTGCCAGCAGTCAAGGACTAGCGGATGAGCAGTTCTTC
NA	TRBV5-1	NA	TRBJ1-5	CASRPGGGGGNQPQHF	TGCGCCAGCCGGCCCGGAGGGGGGGGAGGCAATCAGCCCCAGCATTTT
NA	TRBV19	NA	TRBJ1-5	CASTEPNQPQHF	TGTGCCAGTACCGAGCCGAATCAGCCCCAGCATTTT
NA	TRBV28	NA	TRBJ2-7	CASSLFRTGTYEQYF	TGTGCCAGCAGTCTCTTCCGAACAGGGACCTACGAGCAGTACTTC
NA	TRBV7-9	NA	TRBJ2-7	CASSLGQAPSYEQYF	TGTGCCAGCAGCTTAGGGCAGGCTCCTTCCTACGAGCAGTACTTC
NA	TRBV14	NA	TRBJ1-3	CASSPMEGDSSGNTIYF	TGTGCCAGCAGCCCGATGGAGGGAGACAGCTCTGGAAACACCATATATTTT
NA	TRBV5-1	TRBD1	TRBJ2-7	CASSSQGSVNEQYF	TGCGCCAGCAGCTCACAGGGGAGTGTGAACGAGCAGTACTTC
NA	TRBV6-2/TRBV6-3	NA	TRBJ1-1	CASSDNRVRTEAFF	TGTGCCAGCAGTGACAACAGGGTTAGGACTGAAGCTTTCTTT
NA	TRBV29-1	TRBD2	TRBJ2-5	CSVPLGTSEKTQYF	TGCAGCGTCCCCCTTGGGACTAGCGAAAAGACCCAGTACTTC
NA	TRBV18	NA	TRBJ1-1	CASSQTGGTEAFF	TGTGCCAGCTCACAGACGGGGGGCACTGAAGCTTTCTTT
NA	TRBV7-2	NA	TRBJ1-2	CASSSQDRLNYGYTF	TGTGCCAGCAGCTCGCAAGACAGACTCAACTATGGCTACACCTTC
NA	TRBV18	TRBD1	TRBJ2-7	CASSPHQGAYEQYF	TGTGCCAGCTCACCACATCAGGGGGCATACGAGCAGTACTTC
NA	TRBV7-8	NA	TRBJ2-5	CASSLGPSSSRETQYF	TGTGCCAGCAGCTTAGGGCCCAGTAGCTCGCGAGAGACCCAGTACTTC
NA	TRBV4-2	NA	TRBJ2-2	CASSQDPAGANTGELFF	TGTGCCAGCAGCCAAGATCCGGCCGGGGCGAACACCGGGGAGCTGTTTTTT
NA	TRBV5-1	TRBD2	TRBJ2-3	CASSLPSGAPSDTQYF	TGCGCCAGCAGCTTGCCTAGCGGGGCCCCCTCAGATACGCAGTATTTT
NA	TRBV6-5	NA	TRBJ1-4	CASRRGLANEKLFF	TGTGCCAGCAGGAGGGGGTTAGCTAATGAAAAACTGTTTTTT
NA	TRBV30	NA	TRBJ1-2	CAWNEQVSIGYTF	TGTGCCTGGAATGAGCAGGTCTCCATTGGCTACACCTTC
once	TRBV6-1	TRBD1	TRBJ1-6	CASSGTTGINSPLHF	TGTGCCAGCAGTGGAACGACAGGGATTAATTCACCCCTCCACTTT
NA	TRBV3-1/TRBV3-2	TRBD1	TRBJ1-6	CASSYRGQSPLHF	TGTGCCAGCAGCTACAGGGGGCAGTCACCCCTCCACTTT
NA	TRBV10-2	NA	TRBJ2-5	CASSESGKETQYF	TGCGCCAGCAGTGAGTCGGGCAAGGAGACCCAGTACTTC
NA	TRBV18	TRBD1	TRBJ2-1	CASSPRTGTSYNEQFF	TGTGCCAGCTCACCACGGACAGGGACATCCTACAATGAGCAGTTCTTC
once	TRBV5-1	TRBD1	TRBJ1-2	CASSRGQADYGYTF	TGCGCCAGCAGCAGGGGACAGGCCGACTATGGCTACACCTTC
NA	TRBV19	TRBD1	TRBJ1-6	CASTTPGQGAESPLHF	TGTGCCAGTACCACGCCGGGACAGGGGGCAGAATCACCCCTCCACTTT
NA	TRBV19	NA	TRBJ1-1	CASSGGGRGEANTEAFF	TGTGCCAGTAGTGGCGGGGGAAGGGGGGAGGCGAACACTGAAGCTTTCTTT
NA	TRBV30	TRBD2	TRBJ2-2	CAWSSGRETGELFF	TGTGCCTGGAGTAGCGGGAGGGAAACCGGGGAGCTGTTTTTT
many	TRBV5-4	TRBD1	TRBJ1-1	CASTYWDRGAPGEAFF	TGTGCCAGCACCTACTGGGACAGGGGGGCCCCAGGTGAAGCTTTCTTT
few	TRBV19	NA	TRBJ1-2	CASSVSLGYTF	TGTGCCAGTAGTGTTTCTCTTGGCTACACCTTC
NA	TRBV25-1	NA	TRBJ1-2	CASSALGGGYGYTF	TGTGCCAGCAGTGCGCTGGGGGGGGGCTATGGCTACACCTTC
NA	TRBV5-1	NA	TRBJ1-3	CASSLGADTSTIYF	TGCGCCAGCAGCTTGGGGGCAGACACTTCTACGATATATTTT
NA	TRBV5-1	TRBD2	TRBJ2-2	CASSPEIAGFGELFF	TGCGCCAGCAGCCCTGAGATAGCGGGGTTTGGGGAGCTGTTTTTT
NA	TRBV5-1	NA	TRBJ2-3	CASSNTGTDTQYF	TGCGCCAGCAGCAATACAGGCACAGATACGCAGTATTTT
NA	TRBV5-1	NA	TRBJ2-2	CASSPTPGVTGELFF	TGCGCCAGCAGCCCCACCCCAGGGGTTACCGGGGAGCTGTTTTTT
NA	TRBV30	NA	TRBJ2-7	CAWSALLIGEGHSYEQYF	TGTGCCTGGAGTGCCCTCCTAATAGGTGAGGGCCACTCCTACGAGCAGTACTTC
NA	TRBV5-1	TRBD1	TRBJ1-5	CASSSGTVNQPQHF	TGCGCCAGCAGCTCCGGGACAGTCAATCAGCCCCAGCATTTT
NA	TRBV2	NA	TRBJ2-7	CASSVLGHEQYF	TGTGCCAGCAGTGTATTGGGCCACGAGCAGTACTTC